This T cell receptor (beta chain) was profiled in a study of CD8+ T cells in alopecia areata. Findings and caveats of the study: Expanded CD8+ clones among the top 100, and scalp clonality, were significantly decreased by tofacitinib.

V was trimmed by 1 base and J by 5 bases, leaving 8 bases between them. CDR3 length equals 13 residues. The germline V gene encodes CDR1 MGHRA and CDR2 YSYEKL. Following extraction, RNA underwent reverse transcription to cDNA, which served as the sequencing template. TCRdb keeps only in-frame clones here, not all; method: immunoSEQ multiplex PCR. The table includes about 210,000 clones, approximately 45% detected once. This clone was observed a handful of times. The antigen remains undetermined. This sample's treatment: oral pan-JAK inhibitor, 5-10 mg twice daily. The sample in question was CD4+ T cells sorted from blood, obtained at roughly week 38, from a patient treated with tofacitinib. The chain links TRBV4-1 to TRBJ2-5, with a tentative D call TRBD2 (5 bases). The source of this sequence is a human donor with alopecia areata. In DNA form, the CDR3 reads TGCGCCAGCAGCCAAGCAACGGGGGAGACCCAGTACTTC. Its translation: CASSQATGETQYF.